What follows are 6 T cell receptor beta chains derived from one specimen sequenced in a study of vaccination and CD4 T cells after COVID-19. Stated treatment: approximately 11-day PBMC culture with coronavirus spike peptide pools or control peptides (ViraFEST assay). The antigens for these receptors are not known. Cultured CD4+ T cell DNA underwent sequencing with the Oncomine TCR Beta short-read assay. TCRdb redid the calling of the PCR reads with MiXCR, one entry per CDR3 protein. The sample includes about 25,000 distinct CDR3 sequences, around 40% seen only once; the top ten take around 6.9%. The sequencing sample was made of CD4+ T cells from blood, cultured in vitro. These receptors originate from a human donor who had recovered from COVID-19.

The J gene is TRBJ2-1, the V gene TRBV15; a possible D gene is TRBD1 (5 bases). This CDR3 has 16 residues. Deletions cut 0 bases from V and 3 bases from J, with 12 bases between. Per germline, CDR1 LNHNV and CDR2 YYDKDF (reference sequence). The CDR3 nucleotides read TGTGCCACCAGCAGAGATTGGTGGCAGGGCTACAATGAGCAGTTCTTC. It encodes CATSRDWWQGYNEQFF. The variable domain in full, completed from reference TRBV15 and TRBJ2-1, reads DAMVIQNPRYQVTQFGKPVTLSCSQTLNHNVMYWYQQKSSQAPKLLFHYYDKDFNNEADTPDNFQSRRPNTSFCFLDIRSPGLGDTAMYLCATSRDWWQGYNEQFFGPGTRLTVL.

V is TRBV28 and J is TRBJ1-3, with a tentative D call TRBD1 (5 bases). Trimming removed 3 bases at V and 4 bases at J, with 13 bases between. CDR1 and CDR2 (germline): MDHEN, SYDVKM. The CDR3 totals 15 residues. The DNA for the CDR3 is TGTGCCAGCAGTTTGGTTACAGGCCAGGGAAACACCATATATTTT. Translation gives CASSLVTGQGNTIYF. Complete variable domain (other parts from reference TRBV28 and TRBJ1-3): DVKVTQSSRYLVKRTGEKVFLECVQDMDHENMFWYRQDPGLGLRLIYFSYDVKMKEKGDIPEGYSVSREKKERFSLILESASTNQTSMYLCASSLVTGQGNTIYFGEGSWLTVV.

This sequence joins TRBV28 and TRBJ1-1; 7 bases map to TRBD1. Germline lookup yields CDR1 MDHEN and CDR2 SYDVKM. V trimming: 4 bases; J trimming: 5 bases; junction bases outside the gene matches: 10. This CDR3 region has 15 residues. CDR3 sequence (DNA): TGTGCCAGCAGTTCCGCGACAGGGCCGGGGACTGAAGCTTTCTTT. Protein product: CASSSATGPGTEAFF.

The chain is built from TRBV7-2 and TRBJ2-5; 7 positions agree with TRBD2. CDR1 is SGHTA, CDR2 FQGNSA, per germline. With 0 bases clipped from V and 1 base from J, the junction kept 14 bases outside the gene matches. CDR3 size: 19 residues. The CDR3 reads CASSLALPGTGGVQETQYF. For the CDR3, the DNA is TGTGCCAGCAGCTTAGCACTCCCTGGGACGGGGGGAGTCCAAGAGACCCAGTACTTC.

The gene calls are TRBV19 and TRBJ1-2; the D is unclear. Germline V gives CDR1 LNHDA, CDR2 SQIVND (reference sequence). CDR3 length: 13 residues. V lost 3 bases, J lost 8 bases, and 13 bases lay in between. The CDR3: CASSISTVGGYTF. The CDR3 bases are TGTGCCAGTAGTATTTCCACGGTGGGAGGCTACACCTTC.

This clonotype was observed a few times. The chain joins TRBV11-3 to TRBJ1-1; 9 bases match TRBD1. After removal of 6 bases from V and 1 base from J, the junction contained 3 bases not matched to a gene. CDR3 size: 14 residues. Looked up from germline, CDR1 is SGHNT and CDR2 is YENEEA. The CDR3 loop reads CASRPGQGNTEAFF. The CDR3 bases are TGTGCCAGCAGGCCGGGACAGGGGAACACTGAAGCTTTCTTT.